This T cell receptor beta chain came from a study of T-cell memory formation after mild COVID-19. To note about this clonotype: Its antigen is currently unknown.

MiXCR, run by TCRdb on the 5' RACE reads, gives a single entry per CDR3 protein. The sample consists of approximately 500,000 distinct CDR3 sequences, around a quarter of them appearing once. Germline CDR1 DFQATT, CDR2 SNEGSKA (reference sequence). The CDR3 runs 16 residues. J gave up 0 bases and V 5 bases, and 10 bases lay outside the gene matches. Study observations and caveats: The study found balanced CD4/CD8 in clones contracting day 15 to 85 and a CD4+ lean in later expanders. Contracting CD4+ clones sat mainly in CM and EM; CD8+ in EMRA.

Sequencing was done on a sample of PBMCs or a T cell subset sorted from them (not recorded which). This chain joins TRBV20-1 and TRBJ1-5, with TRBD1 identical over 7 bases. The sequence came from an adult woman who had mild COVID-19 (a few samples of this study predate the infection). Cell type and time point are not known. The DNA for the CDR3 is TGCAGTGCTTACGCTGGGACAGTCAATAGCAATCAGCCCCAGCATTTT. Protein: CSAYAGTVNSNQPQHF.